The 10 T cell receptor beta chains below all came from one sample that was sequenced in a study of cytomegalovirus exposure and HLA in healthy donors. Researchers ran the PCR with 60 Vbeta and 13 Jbeta primers. The repertoire was sequenced with immunoSEQ multiplex PCR; TCRdb's copy has only in-frame clones and lacks some. The sample holds about 69,000 clones, 74% seen once. Input material: PBMCs. The receptors come from a woman in her fifties or sixties in good health and CMV-seropositive.

The chain has TRBV19 and TRBJ1-2, with TRBD1 identical over 8 bases. The CDR3 sequence is 15 residues long. The junction had 12 bases not matched to a gene; V was cut back by 4 bases and J by 8 bases. CDR1 and CDR2 from the germline V gene are LNHDA and SQIVND (reference sequence). The CDR3 DNA reads as TGTGCCAGTAGTACCGCTAGACAGGGGACGAGCGGCTACACCTTC. Its protein is CASSTARQGTSGYTF.

This clone was observed once. The J gene is TRBJ1-1, the V gene TRBV7-9, with 7 bases identical to TRBD1. The CDR3 runs to 15 residues. V dropped 3 bases and J dropped 3; count of bases not matched to a gene: 7. Germline CDR1 is SEHNR and CDR2 is FQNEAQ (reference sequence). CDR3 nucleotides: TGTGCCAGCAGCTTCTCCCGCACAGGGGACACTGAAGCTTTCTTT. Protein: CASSFSRTGDTEAFF.

The chain is built from TRBV30 and TRBJ1-2, with D possibly matching TRBD1 (6 bases). The V gene's germline CDR1 is GTSNPN and CDR2 SVGIG (reference sequence). This CDR3 has 14 residues. Trimming pared 3 bases from V and 0 bases from J, leaving 11 bases between. In DNA form, the CDR3 reads TGTGCCTGGAGGGGGGGGCGGACTAACTATGGCTACACCTTC. It encodes CAWRGGRTNYGYTF.

This chain joins TRBV5-6 and TRBJ1-2, with 7 bases lining up with TRBD1. Unmatched junction bases numbered 4, after V lost 0 bases and J lost 8 bases. Germline V gives CDR1 SGHDT, CDR2 YYEEEE. The CDR3 loop spans 13 amino acids. CDR3 sequence: CASSLAAGGGYTF. As DNA, the CDR3 is TGTGCCAGCAGCTTGGCGGCAGGGGGAGGCTACACCTTC.

This chain links TRBV6-1 with TRBJ2-7, with 10 bases identical to TRBD1. Germline values: CDR1 MNHNS, CDR2 SASEGT. Trimming at V came to 6 bases and at J to 1 base, leaving 6 bases not matched to a gene. The CDR3 has 15 amino acids. The CDR3 loop reads CASRGQGLRSYEQYF. CDR3 in DNA: TGTGCCAGCAGGGGACAGGGGCTGAGGTCCTACGAGCAGTACTTC.

This rearrangement joins TRBV7-2 to TRBJ2-3, with 8 positions matching TRBD2. Losses at the gene ends were 5 bases for V and 2 bases for J; bases not matched to a gene: 9. Germline values: CDR1 SGHTA, CDR2 FQGNSA. The CDR3 has 16 residues. CDR3 in amino acids: CASSLRAGGTTDTQYF. CDR3 DNA: TGTGCCAGCAGCCTAAGGGCGGGGGGAACCACAGATACGCAGTATTTT.

This clone was picked up a small number of times. The V gene is TRBV4-2, the J gene TRBJ1-1, with 8 nucleotides matching TRBD1. The CDR3 extends over 14 amino acids. Trimming cost V 1 base and J 5 bases; bases outside gene matches: 3. Per germline, CDR1 LGHNA and CDR2 YNFKEQ. The DNA for the CDR3 is TGTGCCAGCAGCCAAGGCAGGGGGCTAACTGAAGCTTTCTTT. Translated: CASSQGRGLTEAFF.

The chain links TRBV7-3 to TRBJ2-6, with 7 bases matching TRBD1. Looked up from germline, CDR1 is SGHTA and CDR2 is FQGTGA. This CDR3 comprises 15 residues. With 5 bases clipped from V and 2 bases from J, the junction kept 3 bases outside the gene matches. The CDR3 nucleotides read TGTGCCAGCAGCCTCGGGACAGCTGGGGCCAACGTCCTGACTTTC. Translating gives CASSLGTAGANVLTF.

There are a few counts of this clone. The genes are TRBV4-1 and TRBJ2-7, with D unresolved. This CDR3 comprises 14 residues. V was clipped by 0 bases and J by 7 bases, with 13 bases between them. CDR1 is MGHRA, CDR2 YSYEKL, per germline. CDR3 nucleotides: TGCGCCAGCAGCCAAGATCTGTTGTCGCGTGAGCAGTACTTC. Its translation: CASSQDLLSREQYF.

J is TRBJ2-1 and V is TRBV11-2; possibly TRBD2 for D (7 bases). Germline CDR1 SGHAT, CDR2 FQNNGV. Between the trimmed V and J ends, which lost 5 bases and 3 bases, there was a span of 23 bases. The CDR3 length is 18 residues. This CDR3 is CASSKGGIRLADYNEQFF. The CDR3 DNA follows: TGTGCCAGCAGCAAAGGGGGGATCCGCCTAGCGGACTACAATGAGCAGTTCTTC.